This T cell receptor (beta chain) was identified in a study of blood T cell repertoires in COVID-19. The protocol was immunoSEQ multiplex PCR, while the TCRdb copy is restricted to in-frame clones and leaves out a portion. The sample includes roughly 200,000 clones, roughly 85% seen only once; the top ten take around 20%. The V gene end was trimmed by 0 bases and the J gene end by 4 bases; junction bases not matched to a gene: 13. The CDR3 runs 18 residues. Germline CDR1 and CDR2: LNHNV and YYDKDF (reference sequence). The age range of participants was about 18 to 95 years, with residence in about 25 US areas. Participant-reported clinical history was the basis for cohort assignment.

The chain links TRBV15 to TRBJ2-7; 9 nucleotides line up with TRBD1. Material for sequencing was PBMCs or T cells enriched from blood (not recorded which). The receptor's source is a middle-aged man who had recovered from COVID-19. In nucleotides, the CDR3 is TGTGCCACCAGCAGAGACTTTCCCCCCGGGACAGGGATATACGAGCAGTACTTC. Its translation: CATSRDFPPGTGIYEQYF.